This T cell receptor (beta chain) derives from a study of identical twins. The germline gives CDR1 SGHTA, CDR2 FQGNSA. The V gene lost 6 bases and the J gene lost 6 bases, with 17 bases spanning the gap. The CDR3 contains 14 residues. TCRdb analysed the 5' RACE reads with MiXCR anew, one entry per CDR3 protein. This table has about 720,000 distinct CDR3 sequences, about 9.4% appearing once. This clonotype was seen more than once but under ten times. The same data also contributed to another study, on yellow fever vaccine responses in identical twins.

The origin of this receptor is a woman between 18 and 29 years old in good health. Sample: PBMCs. V and J are TRBV7-2 and TRBJ2-5; D may correspond to TRBD1 or TRBD2 (5 bases each). The CDR3, as DNA: TGTGCCAGCAGACAAGAGGGCAGGGTAAAGACCCAGTACTTC. It yields the protein CASRQEGRVKTQYF.